These T cell receptor beta chains were read from a single sample in a study of blood T cell repertoires in COVID-19. The assay was immunoSEQ multiplex PCR, and TCRdb's table has in-frame clones only and misses some. Among hundreds of thousands of clones listed, 83% were seen once. Sequencing was done on a sample of PBMCs or T cells enriched from blood (not recorded which). All receptors come from a woman aged 50 to 60 who had been exposed to COVID-19. CDR3s include the opening cysteine and the closing phenylalanine or tryptophan. Each record gives: V gene, D gene, clone size, J gene, CDR3 protein, CDR3 DNA. D genes are given only for firm matches. Rows give clone size only sometimes, using once, few, many, or a class for an expanded clone.

v_gene: TRBV24-1; d_gene: TRBD2; abundance: .; j_gene: TRBJ2-3; CDR3aa: CATNPGGSTDTQYF; CDR3nt: TGTGCCACCAACCCCGGGGGGAGCACAGATACGCAGTATTTT
v_gene: TRBV6-5; d_gene: .; abundance: .; j_gene: TRBJ1-3; CDR3aa: CASRDGGIGNTIYF; CDR3nt: TGTGCCAGCCGAGACGGAGGGATTGGAAACACCATATATTTT
v_gene: TRBV12-3/TRBV12-4; d_gene: .; abundance: .; j_gene: TRBJ2-1; CDR3aa: CASSYTGEQFF; CDR3nt: TGTGCCAGCAGTTATACAGGGGAGCAGTTCTTC
v_gene: TRBV2; d_gene: .; abundance: .; j_gene: TRBJ1-6; CDR3aa: CASTIKGRGSSGSPLHF; CDR3nt: TGTGCCAGCACCATAAAGGGTAGGGGGTCATCGGGTTCACCCCTCCACTTT
v_gene: TRBV7-9; d_gene: .; abundance: .; j_gene: TRBJ2-7; CDR3aa: CASSLAGGSNEQYF; CDR3nt: TGTGCCAGCAGCTTAGCGGGGGGTAGCAACGAGCAGTACTTC
v_gene: TRBV19; d_gene: TRBD1; abundance: many; j_gene: TRBJ2-7; CDR3aa: CASSTGTGGEQYF; CDR3nt: TGTGCCAGTAGTACCGGGACAGGGGGCGAGCAGTACTTC
v_gene: TRBV24-1; d_gene: .; abundance: .; j_gene: TRBJ2-5; CDR3aa: CATSDIRVSETQYF; CDR3nt: TGTGCCACCAGTGATATCCGGGTTTCTGAGACCCAGTACTTC
v_gene: TRBV11-2; d_gene: .; abundance: .; j_gene: TRBJ2-7; CDR3aa: CASSPIGWDKSYEQYF; CDR3nt: TGTGCCAGCAGCCCCATAGGCTGGGACAAATCCTACGAGCAGTACTTC
v_gene: TRBV11-2; d_gene: .; abundance: .; j_gene: TRBJ1-2; CDR3aa: CASSPEQGRGYTF; CDR3nt: TGTGCCAGCAGCCCGGAACAGGGAAGGGGCTACACCTTC
v_gene: TRBV5-1; d_gene: .; abundance: few; j_gene: TRBJ2-1; CDR3aa: CASSLAANNEQFF; CDR3nt: TGCGCCAGCAGCTTGGCCGCTAACAATGAGCAGTTCTTC
v_gene: TRBV20-1; d_gene: TRBD1; abundance: .; j_gene: TRBJ2-7; CDR3aa: CSASKPGQGYEQYF; CDR3nt: TGCAGTGCTAGTAAACCGGGACAGGGGTACGAGCAGTACTTC
v_gene: TRBV28; d_gene: .; abundance: .; j_gene: TRBJ2-3; CDR3aa: CASSPPENTQYF; CDR3nt: TGTGCCAGCAGTCCACCTGAGAATACGCAGTATTTT
v_gene: TRBV19; d_gene: .; abundance: .; j_gene: TRBJ1-2; CDR3aa: CASMYRGVGGYTF; CDR3nt: TGTGCCAGTATGTATAGAGGAGTGGGTGGCTACACCTTC
v_gene: TRBV19; d_gene: .; abundance: .; j_gene: TRBJ1-5; CDR3aa: CASTGKTSNQPQHF; CDR3nt: TGTGCCAGTACAGGAAAAACTAGCAATCAGCCCCAGCATTTT
v_gene: TRBV7-9; d_gene: TRBD2; abundance: .; j_gene: TRBJ2-3; CDR3aa: CASSLGGAKDTQYF; CDR3nt: TGTGCCAGCAGCCTCGGGGGGGCCAAAGATACGCAGTATTTT
v_gene: TRBV28; d_gene: .; abundance: .; j_gene: TRBJ1-2; CDR3aa: CASSLGSGLGGAGYTF; CDR3nt: TGTGCCAGCAGTTTAGGTTCCGGGTTGGGGGGTGCGGGCTACACCTTC
v_gene: TRBV12-3/TRBV12-4; d_gene: .; abundance: .; j_gene: TRBJ1-2; CDR3aa: CASALLGGYGYTF; CDR3nt: TGTGCCAGCGCCCTGTTAGGGGGCTATGGCTACACCTTC
v_gene: TRBV3-1/TRBV3-2; d_gene: .; abundance: .; j_gene: TRBJ1-1; CDR3aa: CASSQEAVRLTSTEAFF; CDR3nt: TGTGCCAGCAGCCAAGAGGCCGTACGGTTGACATCCACTGAAGCTTTCTTT
v_gene: TRBV6-5; d_gene: .; abundance: .; j_gene: TRBJ2-3; CDR3aa: CASSSGDHRGLKYF; CDR3nt: TGTGCCAGCAGTTCGGGAGATCACCGTGGTTTAAAGTATTTT
v_gene: TRBV12-3/TRBV12-4; d_gene: TRBD1; abundance: .; j_gene: TRBJ1-1; CDR3aa: CASGEQGALAFF; CDR3nt: TGTGCCAGCGGCGAACAGGGGGCACTAGCTTTCTTT
v_gene: TRBV10-3; d_gene: .; abundance: .; j_gene: TRBJ1-2; CDR3aa: CAIGGNYGYTF; CDR3nt: TGTGCCATCGGGGGGAACTATGGCTACACCTTC
v_gene: TRBV11-2; d_gene: .; abundance: .; j_gene: TRBJ2-2; CDR3aa: CASSLDLNPDRRNTGELFF; CDR3nt: TGTGCCAGCAGCTTAGATCTAAACCCGGACAGAAGGAACACCGGGGAGCTGTTTTTT
v_gene: TRBV6-5; d_gene: .; abundance: .; j_gene: TRBJ1-1; CDR3aa: CASSPVRSDTEAFF; CDR3nt: TGTGCCAGCAGCCCGGTGAGGTCTGACACTGAAGCTTTCTTT
v_gene: TRBV6-5; d_gene: .; abundance: few; j_gene: TRBJ1-6; CDR3aa: CASRELSNSPLHF; CDR3nt: TGTGCCAGCAGGGAGCTTTCAAATTCACCCCTCCACTTT
v_gene: TRBV19; d_gene: TRBD1; abundance: once; j_gene: TRBJ1-3; CDR3aa: CASSPRTGGRNTIYF; CDR3nt: TGTGCCAGTAGTCCGAGGACAGGCGGGAGAAACACCATATATTTT
v_gene: TRBV25-1; d_gene: .; abundance: .; j_gene: TRBJ1-1; CDR3aa: CASSEQGWYTEAFF; CDR3nt: TGTGCCAGCAGTGAGCAGGGTTGGTACACTGAAGCTTTCTTT
v_gene: TRBV19; d_gene: TRBD1; abundance: .; j_gene: TRBJ1-1; CDR3aa: CASSTRQGRPEAFF; CDR3nt: TGTGCCAGTAGTACCCGACAGGGGCGGCCCGAAGCTTTCTTT
v_gene: TRBV21-1; d_gene: .; abundance: .; j_gene: TRBJ1-1; CDR3aa: CASVPEEGQEAFF; CDR3nt: TGTGCCAGCGTGCCGGAAGAAGGACAGGAAGCTTTCTTT
v_gene: TRBV19; d_gene: .; abundance: .; j_gene: TRBJ1-1; CDR3aa: CASSPGGKSTEAFF; CDR3nt: TGTGCCAGTAGCCCGGGGGGTAAGAGCACTGAAGCTTTCTTT
v_gene: TRBV5-1; d_gene: TRBD2; abundance: few; j_gene: TRBJ2-1; CDR3aa: CASRGGTRNDEQFF; CDR3nt: TGCGCCAGTCGCGGGGGAACGAGGAATGATGAGCAGTTCTTC
v_gene: TRBV5-1; d_gene: .; abundance: .; j_gene: TRBJ2-3; CDR3aa: CASSLEGGLKTTDTQYF; CDR3nt: TGCGCCAGCAGCTTGGAAGGAGGCCTGAAGACTACAGATACGCAGTATTTT
v_gene: TRBV19; d_gene: .; abundance: .; j_gene: TRBJ1-2; CDR3aa: CASTPFEGVGYTF; CDR3nt: TGTGCCAGTACCCCTTTTGAGGGAGTTGGCTACACCTTC
v_gene: TRBV7-9; d_gene: .; abundance: .; j_gene: TRBJ2-1; CDR3aa: CASSLSGHDNEQFF; CDR3nt: TGTGCCAGCAGCTTATCTGGCCATGACAATGAGCAGTTCTTC
v_gene: TRBV11-2; d_gene: TRBD1; abundance: .; j_gene: TRBJ1-3; CDR3aa: CASSSLGDRGNTIYF; CDR3nt: TGTGCCAGCAGCTCCCTCGGGGACAGAGGAAACACCATATATTTT
v_gene: TRBV18; d_gene: .; abundance: .; j_gene: TRBJ2-7; CDR3aa: CASSLTASSYEQYF; CDR3nt: TGTGCCAGCTCATTGACAGCTAGCTCCTACGAGCAGTACTTC
v_gene: TRBV7-8; d_gene: .; abundance: .; j_gene: TRBJ1-1; CDR3aa: CASSEPSNTEAFF; CDR3nt: TGTGCCAGCTCCGAGCCTTCCAACACTGAAGCTTTCTTT
v_gene: TRBV28; d_gene: TRBD1; abundance: .; j_gene: TRBJ1-1; CDR3aa: CASSPTPGGAFF; CDR3nt: TGTGCCAGCAGTCCGACGCCAGGGGGCGCTTTCTTT
v_gene: TRBV5-8; d_gene: .; abundance: .; j_gene: TRBJ2-3; CDR3aa: CASGFILSSTDTQYF; CDR3nt: TGTGCCAGCGGCTTTATTCTATCTAGCACAGATACGCAGTATTTT
v_gene: TRBV5-1; d_gene: .; abundance: .; j_gene: TRBJ2-5; CDR3aa: CASSLVEEETQYF; CDR3nt: TGCGCCAGCAGCTTGGTAGAGGAAGAGACCCAGTACTTC
v_gene: TRBV4-2; d_gene: .; abundance: .; j_gene: TRBJ2-7; CDR3aa: CASSHPTDLYEQYF; CDR3nt: TGTGCCAGCAGCCATCCCACCGACTTGTACGAGCAGTACTTC
v_gene: TRBV11-2; d_gene: TRBD2; abundance: .; j_gene: TRBJ2-5; CDR3aa: CASSSGRGGPWETQYF; CDR3nt: TGTGCCAGCAGCTCGGGACGGGGGGGCCCGTGGGAGACCCAGTACTTC
v_gene: TRBV5-6; d_gene: .; abundance: .; j_gene: TRBJ1-1; CDR3aa: CASSLWQGYTEAFF; CDR3nt: TGTGCCAGCAGCTTGTGGCAGGGGTACACTGAAGCTTTCTTT
v_gene: TRBV29-1; d_gene: .; abundance: .; j_gene: TRBJ2-3; CDR3aa: CSVSQVTDTQYF; CDR3nt: TGCAGCGTATCGCAGGTCACAGATACGCAGTATTTT
v_gene: TRBV13; d_gene: .; abundance: .; j_gene: TRBJ1-1; CDR3aa: CASSFVPGGAFF; CDR3nt: TGTGCCAGCAGCTTCGTGCCGGGAGGGGCTTTCTTT
v_gene: TRBV7-9; d_gene: .; abundance: .; j_gene: TRBJ2-6; CDR3aa: CASSLQGNVLTF; CDR3nt: TGTGCCAGCAGCTTGCAGGGTAACGTCCTGACTTTC
v_gene: TRBV6-5; d_gene: .; abundance: .; j_gene: TRBJ1-5; CDR3aa: CASSYSTRVVEQPQHF; CDR3nt: TGTGCCAGCAGTTACTCGACCAGGGTCGTGGAGCAGCCCCAGCATTTT
v_gene: TRBV4-2; d_gene: .; abundance: .; j_gene: TRBJ1-5; CDR3aa: CASSTDQNQPQHF; CDR3nt: TGTGCCTCGTCGACAGACCAAAATCAGCCCCAGCATTTT
v_gene: TRBV12-5; d_gene: .; abundance: .; j_gene: TRBJ2-4; CDR3aa: CASGLVGLHNIQYF; CDR3nt: TGTGCTAGTGGTTTGGTGGGACTCCATAACATTCAGTACTTC
v_gene: TRBV10-3; d_gene: TRBD1; abundance: .; j_gene: TRBJ2-5; CDR3aa: CATGGQAGETQYF; CDR3nt: TGTGCCACCGGGGGACAGGCGGGAGAGACCCAGTACTTC
v_gene: TRBV6-1; d_gene: TRBD2; abundance: .; j_gene: TRBJ2-4; CDR3aa: CASSEWTSGGEGKKNIQYF; CDR3nt: TGTGCCAGCAGTGAATGGACTAGCGGGGGGGAAGGGAAGAAAAACATTCAGTACTTC
v_gene: TRBV5-1; d_gene: TRBD1; abundance: .; j_gene: TRBJ2-7; CDR3aa: CASSPDLGQGAYEQYF; CDR3nt: TGCGCCAGCAGCCCCGACTTGGGACAGGGGGCCTACGAGCAGTACTTC
v_gene: TRBV19; d_gene: TRBD1; abundance: .; j_gene: TRBJ1-2; CDR3aa: CASSRGDRAYGYTF; CDR3nt: TGTGCCAGTAGTAGAGGGGACAGAGCCTATGGCTACACCTTC
v_gene: TRBV18; d_gene: .; abundance: .; j_gene: TRBJ1-1; CDR3aa: CASSLGAASTNTEAFF; CDR3nt: TGTGCCAGCTCACTAGGGGCCGCAAGTACGAACACTGAAGCTTTCTTT